This T cell receptor (beta chain) was documented in a study of OX40 agonist ivuxolimab in advanced cancers. With regard to the full study: Ivuxolimab was an agonistic, fully human IgG2 monoclonal antibody directed against OX40 (CD134), a costimulatory receptor. Prior anti-PD-1, anti-PD-L1 or anti-CTLA-4 therapy was permitted, and 30% to 50% of dose-escalation patients had received checkpoint inhibitors. Intravenous ivuxolimab was administered to patients every 2 weeks at six dose levels: 0.01, 0.1, 0.3, 1.5, 3 and 10 mg/kg. Partial responses occurred in three dose-escalation patients: two with cutaneous melanoma and one with hepatocellular carcinoma. The dose-escalation cohort was about 86% male with a mean age of about 60 years, ranging from about 20 to 85. Of the 50 or so patients in dose escalation, about 20 had hepatocellular carcinoma, approximately 15 had melanoma, 9 had renal cell carcinoma and 9 had head and neck cancer. Peripheral TCRbeta sequencing was intended to test whether TCR sequence diversity was altered and clonal T-cell expansion was caused by ivuxolimab. The paper reports the monotherapy dose-escalation portion (N ≈ 50 patients) of the phase I ivuxolimab trial. Points the paper makes about the study in general: At doses of 0.1 to 3.0 mg/kg, clonal expansion of both CD4+ and CD8+ T cells in blood was seen between baseline and week 6. On average, CD8+ T cells showed more expanded clones than CD4+ T cells after ivuxolimab. Low levels of normalized T-cell clonal expansion were also seen in some patients who did not respond. Antigen specificity was not determined for the clonally expanded peripheral T cells. Partial responders in the 0.1-3.0 mg/kg groups had among the lowest normalized peripheral clonal expansion, especially among CD8+ T cells.

To sequence the TCRbeta CDR3 region, genomic DNA was isolated from the sorted cells. TCRbeta CDR3 regions were sequenced using the immunoSEQ Assay. Entries here come from immuneACCESS through TCRdb and include only in-frame sequences with V and J called. Some clones fail to appear in such tables; in the studies checked, an unresolved V gene covers under half of the shortfall, and the cause of the remainder is unknown. A total of about 73,000 clones appear in this sample, 90% of them only once. The ten biggest clones cover about 0.53% of the sample. Patients with autoimmune disease history or receiving systemic immunosuppression were excluded from the trial. In every dose cohort, peripheral blood was drawn for TCR sequencing at baseline, cycle 4 day 1, and cycle 7 day 1. Samples were obtained from an open-label, multicenter, first-in-human phase I dose-escalation trial of ivuxolimab. Adults with locally advanced or metastatic head and neck squamous cell, hepatocellular, melanoma or renal cell carcinoma were enrolled in the trial. Before TCR sequencing, CD4+ and CD8+ T cells were separately sorted from peripheral blood.

CDR1 and CDR2, per the germline V gene (reference sequence), are MNHNY and SVGAGI. V is clipped by 2 bases and J by 2 bases, and the sequence between their germline boundaries is 15 bases long. There are 16 amino acids in the CDR3, from cysteine to phenylalanine inclusive. The kept DNA is CDR3 alone, 48 bases in frame from the first base. The count of this clone is one. The specificity of this receptor is unknown. No qualities accompany the bases; no much larger clone lies one base away. The input for sequencing was CD4+ or CD8+ T cells sorted from blood, taken in a trial of the OX40 agonist ivuxolimab. The TCR sequence derives from an adult with an advanced solid tumor such as melanoma, head and neck, liver or kidney cancer. The V gene is TRBV6-6 and the J gene is TRBJ1-2; a weak D assignment points to TRBD1 (5 bases agree). The DNA reads TGTGCCAGCAGTTACAAGGGACCCTCCGGGAACTATGGCTACACCTTC. It encodes CASSYKGPSGNYGYTF.